This TCR beta chain was recorded in a study of immune characterization of retroperitoneal liposarcoma. TCRdb independently ran MiXCR on the PCR reads; one entry per CDR3 protein. The sample includes about 11,000 distinct CDR3 sequences, about a quarter of them seen just once. Germline V gene sequence: CDR1 ENHRY, CDR2 SYGVKD. Trimming removed 5 bases from V and 13 bases from J; junction bases left unmatched: 10. This CDR3 comprises 14 residues. Sequenced sample: tumor tissue. The clonotype was recovered from a male donor with retroperitoneal liposarcoma. The rearrangement joins TRBV10-3 to TRBJ2-1; 11 nucleotides align to TRBD2. CDR3 sequence (DNA): TGTGCCATCAGTCTTAGCGGGGGGGATGAGACCCAGTTCTTC. It translates to CAISLSGGDETQFF.